The 21 T cell receptor beta chains listed next were all sequenced from one sample in a study of shared T cell receptors in the human thymus. Some clones are missing from TCRdb's copy, which holds only in-frame ones; the method was immunoSEQ multiplex PCR. The top ten hold under 0.012% of the sample, which has some 760,000 clones, approximately 85% seen once. This sample was also put to use in a study of human thymus T cells.

Sequenced input: thymocytes. The receptors stem from a girl under three years old with a congenital heart defect.

This rearrangement joins TRBV6-5 to TRBJ2-7; TRBD1 matches 7 bases. Trimming took 9 bases from V and 6 from J; bases not matched to a gene: 8. The CDR3 runs 12 residues. Germline CDR1 reads MNHEY; CDR2 reads SVGAGI. The DNA for the CDR3 is TGTGCCAGTAGACAGGGTGCTAGCGAGCAGTACTTC. This translates into CASRQGASEQYF.

With regard to this clone: Sequence at one end of the junction differs from germline and may be a read error. The same CDR3 arises from other DNA sequences in this sample as well. This sequence joins TRBV5-1 and TRBJ1-6, with 7 bases aligning to TRBD1. Germline-derived CDR1 and CDR2 are SGHRS and YFSETQ. This CDR3 spans 16 amino acids. CDR3 DNA: TGCGCCAGCAGCTCGGCGACAGGGCCGGATAATTCCCCCCTCCACTTT. This encodes CASSSATGPDNSPLHF.

This clone was recorded only once. The chain joins TRBV4-3 to TRBJ1-5; a possible D gene is TRBD1 (5 bases). The CDR3 has 19 residues. In germline, CDR1 is LGHNA, CDR2 YSLEER. V lost 2 bases, J lost 1 base, and 21 bases lay in between. The chain's CDR3 is CASSQTFGGGIPSNQPQHF. Here the CDR3 DNA reads TGCGCCAGCAGCCAAACCTTTGGTGGGGGGATCCCCAGCAATCAGCCCCAGCATTTT.

The chain joins TRBV7-2 to TRBJ2-7, with 9 bases fitting TRBD1. This CDR3 has 15 residues. V lost 5 bases and J lost 2; bases outside the gene matches: 7. CDR1 SGHTA and CDR2 FQGNSA come from the germline V gene. In DNA, the CDR3 is TGTGCCAGCAGCCCCTGGACAGGGGTGGCCTACGAGCAGTACTTC. Amino acids: CASSPWTGVAYEQYF.

The V and J genes are TRBV27 and TRBJ1-1; possibly TRBD1 for D (6 bases). Germline V gene lookup returns CDR1 MNHEY and CDR2 SMNVEV (reference sequence). The CDR3 runs 15 residues. The germline V and J ends were trimmed by 2 bases and 0 bases, with 10 bases remaining between them. The CDR3 nucleotides read TGTGCCAGCAGTTTAGATGGGGGCATGAACACTGAAGCTTTCTTT. This sequence encodes CASSLDGGMNTEAFF.

The chain recombines TRBV28 with TRBJ2-7; the D gene is possibly TRBD2 (5 bases). Looked up from germline, CDR1 is MDHEN and CDR2 is SYDVKM. This CDR3 has 13 residues. V lost 3 bases and J 5 bases, leaving 11 bases between the germline ends. CDR3 loop: CASSLDPGNEQYF. The CDR3 DNA reads as TGTGCCAGCAGTTTGGATCCCGGGAACGAGCAGTACTTC.

The chain joins TRBV4-2 to TRBJ2-7; 8 nucleotides match TRBD2. This CDR3 contains 15 residues. Germline CDR1 is LGHNA and CDR2 is YNFKEQ. With V trimmed by 0 bases and J by 3 bases, 4 bases remained unmatched. CDR3 sequence reads: CASSQDLAGHYEQYF. The CDR3 region has the DNA TGTGCCAGCAGCCAAGATCTAGCGGGTCACTACGAGCAGTACTTC.

V is TRBV29-1 and J is TRBJ1-1, with TRBD1 matching 7 bases. The ends lost 6 bases at V and 3 bases at J; junction bases unmatched: 7. Germline V gives CDR1 SQVTM, CDR2 ANQGSEA. The CDR3 runs 13 residues. The CDR3: CSVTGQRYTEAFF. The CDR3 DNA is TGCAGCGTGACGGGACAGCGATACACTGAAGCTTTCTTT.

The gene calls are TRBV9 and TRBJ1-6; 8 bases align to TRBD1. CDR1 SGDLS and CDR2 YYNGEE come from the germline V gene. The CDR3 covers 15 residues. V trimming: 0 bases; J trimming: 6 bases; junction bases outside the gene matches: 2. The CDR3 DNA reads as TGTGCCAGCAGCGTAGTTGGACAGGGTAATTCACCCCTCCACTTT. It encodes CASSVVGQGNSPLHF.

The genes are TRBV20-1 and TRBJ1-5; unclear D gene. Germline lookup yields CDR1 DFQATT and CDR2 SNEGSKA (reference sequence). The CDR3 is 10 residues long. V lost 7 bases and J lost 6, with 7 bases in between. In DNA form, the CDR3 reads TGCAGTGTCCCAGGTCAGCCCCAGCATTTT. Translating gives CSVPGQPQHF.

The CDR3 is CASSQDDRVGCNEQFF. DNA of the CDR3: TGTGCCAGCAGCCAAGACGACAGGGTAGGTTGCAATGAGCAGTTCTTC. The genes are TRBV4-2 and TRBJ2-1; 7 bases line up with TRBD1. With 0 bases clipped from V and 6 bases from J, the junction kept 8 bases outside the gene matches. Germline assignment: CDR1 LGHNA and CDR2 YNFKEQ. This CDR3 region has 16 residues.

This clone was observed a single time. This chain uses TRBV19 with TRBJ1-5; D not certain. The length of the CDR3 is 18 residues. Germline CDR1 is LNHDA and CDR2 is SQIVND (reference sequence). V was shortened by 3 bases and J by 5 bases, with 23 bases between the two germline ends. The CDR3 region has the DNA TGTGCCAGTAGTATTAACCCCCCGAGGAGGAAGAAAGATCAGCCCCAGCATTTT. It specifies CASSINPPRRKKDQPQHF.

V gene TRBV7-8 combines with J gene TRBJ1-5; 9 bases are a match to TRBD1. Trimming cost V 5 bases and J 2 bases; bases outside gene matches: 4. Germline V gives CDR1 SGHVS, CDR2 FQNEAQ. The CDR3 contains 15 residues. The CDR3 reads CASSLRTGGNQPQHF. The CDR3 nucleotides are TGTGCCAGCAGCCTCCGGACAGGGGGCAATCAGCCCCAGCATTTT.

This chain uses TRBV9 with TRBJ1-3, with D possibly matching TRBD1 (6 bases). Germline CDR1 is SGDLS and CDR2 is YYNGEE. This CDR3 is 15 amino acids long. V gave up 3 bases and J gave up 4 bases, with 14 bases separating them. The CDR3 here is CASSDRAVAGNTIYF. CDR3 nucleotides: TGTGCCAGCAGCGACAGGGCAGTAGCGGGAAACACCATATATTTT. Full variable domain (remainder filled in from reference TRBV9 and TRBJ1-3): DSGVTQTPKHLITATGQRVTLRCSPRSGDLSVYWYQQSLDQGLQFLIQYYNGEERAKGNILERFSAQQFPDLHSELNLSSLELGDSALYFCASSDRAVAGNTIYFGEGSWLTVV.

This chain uses TRBV27 with TRBJ2-7; D perhaps matches TRBD1 (7 bases). The CDR3 consists of 15 residues. Trimming stripped 1 base from V and 5 bases from J, with 15 bases between. Looked up from germline, CDR1 is MNHEY and CDR2 is SMNVEV (reference sequence). The CDR3 loop reads CASSLYRRGVHEQYF. CDR3 DNA sequence: TGTGCCAGCAGTTTATATCGCAGGGGGGTCCACGAGCAGTACTTC.

The V gene is TRBV12-5, the J gene TRBJ2-1; 8 nucleotides align to TRBD1. In germline, CDR1 is LGHNT, CDR2 FRNRAP. V lost 4 bases, J lost 0 bases, and 17 bases stayed unmatched. The CDR3 spans 20 residues. The CDR3 region has the DNA TGTGCTAGTGGTTACCGGCGCGACAGGGGCAGATGGACCTCCTACAATGAGCAGTTCTTC. Translated: CASGYRRDRGRWTSYNEQFF.

V gene TRBV5-8 combines with J gene TRBJ1-1; D unresolved. CDR3 length equals 15 residues. V lost 4 bases and J 1 base, leaving 14 bases between the germline ends. Germline assignment: CDR1 SGHTS and CDR2 YDEGEE. CDR3 nucleotide sequence: TGTGCCAGCAGCCGAACACCCCGACAGAACACTGAAGCTTTCTTT. Translated: CASSRTPRQNTEAFF.

The chain joins TRBV4-3 to TRBJ1-2; D is possibly TRBD1 (5 bases). This CDR3 is 16 amino acids long. CDR1 is LGHNA, CDR2 YSLEER, per germline. Trimming removed 4 bases at V and 11 bases at J, with 26 bases between. CDR3 sequence: CASSPTRRGAILGYTF. CDR3 DNA sequence: TGCGCCAGCAGCCCCACGAGAAGGGGCGCGATCCTTGGGTACACCTTC.

V gene TRBV9 combines with J gene TRBJ2-1, with D maybe TRBD2 (6 bases). Trimming took off 0 bases at V and 5 bases at J, with 12 bases between the two ends. CDR3 length: 15 residues. CDR1 and CDR2 (germline): SGDLS, YYNGEE. The CDR3 bases are TGTGCCAGCAGCGTAGCGGGGGTTACTAACAATGAGCAGTTCTTC. Translating gives CASSVAGVTNNEQFF.

Turning to this clone: Other DNA variants within this sample encode the same CDR3. The chain carries TRBV7-2 and TRBJ2-7; TRBD1 agrees at 8 bases. Germline trimming cut 0 bases from V and 2 bases from J; bases unmatched to any gene: 3. Looked up from germline, CDR1 is SGHTA and CDR2 is FQGNSA. This CDR3 is built from 15 residues. CDR3 DNA: TGTGCCAGCAGCTTAGCCGGGACAGGTGCCTACGAGCAGTACTTC. This gives the protein CASSLAGTGAYEQYF.

The chain has TRBV27 and TRBJ1-1; D perhaps matches TRBD1 (6 bases). The CDR3 totals 13 residues. CDR1 and CDR2 from the germline V gene are MNHEY and SMNVEV (reference sequence). The V end lost 6 bases, the J end lost 10 bases, and 18 bases lay between the germline ends. Written as DNA, the CDR3 is TGTGCCAGCAGCACACATCATGAACAGGGAGCTTTCTTT. This sequence encodes CASSTHHEQGAFF.